The clone carrying this T cell receptor beta chain was detected once. The target antigen is unknown. The data are from a study of CD8+ T cells in alopecia areata. Overall study context: Treated individuals took tofacitinib by mouth, 5 to 10 mg twice daily. Regarding the study as a whole: Normal-skin resident alphabeta T cells also appear among scalp sample sequences.

J was trimmed by 4 bases and V by 5 bases; bases with no gene match: 8. The germline CDR1 and CDR2 sequences are SEHNR and FQNEAQ (reference sequence). This CDR3 comprises 16 residues. The sequencing template was cDNA reverse transcribed from extracted RNA. Generated by immunoSEQ multiplex PCR, the TCRdb table keeps only in-frame clones and is missing some. This table holds 220,000 or so clones, approximately 52% found once. The rearrangement uses TRBV7-9 and TRBJ2-3, with 11 bases identical to TRBD2. The source of this sequence is a human donor with alopecia areata. The starting material was CD4+ T cells sorted from blood, obtained at week 0. The CDR3 region has the DNA TGTGCCAGCAGCCTCGTACTAGCGGGAGTAGCAGATACGCAGTATTTT. The encoded protein is CASSLVLAGVADTQYF.